A single sample gave rise to the 3 T cell receptor beta chains below, sequenced in a study of blood T cell repertoires in COVID-19. This table comes from immunoSEQ multiplex PCR, and its TCRdb copy is limited to in-frame clones, with some not included. Among around 480,000 clones listed, about 87% were seen once. Sequences were obtained from peripheral blood. These receptors were collected from a woman in her fifties or sixties with COVID-19, enrolled during active disease.

Written as DNA, the CDR3 is TGTGCCAGCATTAGGGACAACGGTGCAACTAATGAAAAACTGTTTTTT. Protein: CASIRDNGATNEKLFF. The chain carries TRBV2 and TRBJ1-4, with a tentative D call TRBD1 (6 bases). V lost 7 bases, J lost 0 bases, and 15 bases lay in between. The length of the CDR3 is 16 residues. Germline CDR1 SNHLY, CDR2 FYNNEI. Variable domain in full (rest from reference TRBV2 and TRBJ1-4): EPEVTQTPSHQVTQMGQEVILRCVPISNHLYFYWYRQILGQKVEFLVSFYNNEISEKSEIFDDQFSVERPDGSNFTLKIRSTKLEDSAMYFCASIRDNGATNEKLFFGSGTQLSVL.

Only one count was recorded for this clone. This chain joins TRBV13 and TRBJ1-6; D is undetermined. The CDR3 extends over 14 amino acids. Germline V gene lookup returns CDR1 PRHDT and CDR2 FYEKMQ (reference sequence). Trimming removed 6 bases from V and 0 bases from J, with 6 bases in between. This CDR3 is CASSPSSYNSPLHF. The CDR3 DNA reads as TGTGCCAGCAGTCCCTCCTCCTATAATTCACCCCTCCACTTT.

In nucleotides, the CDR3 is TGTGCCAGCAGCTCCCTCGGGACAGGGGATGGCTACACCTTC. This translates into CASSSLGTGDGYTF. The genes are TRBV5-6 and TRBJ1-2; 10 bases are a match to TRBD1. The V and J ends lost 3 bases and 6 bases, in that order; junction bases with no gene match: 5. Per the germline V gene, CDR1 is SGHDT and CDR2 is YYEEEE. The CDR3 extends over 14 amino acids. Combining the CDR3 with reference TRBV5-6 and TRBJ1-2 gives the whole variable domain DAGVTQSPTHLIKTRGQQVTLRCSPKSGHDTVSWYQQALGQGPQFIFQYYEEEERQRGNFPDRFSGHQFPNYSSELNVNALLLGDSALYLCASSSLGTGDGYTFGSGTRLTVV.